The clone carrying this T cell receptor beta chain was seen ten or more times. Its antigen is not identified. The sample is drawn from a study of metastatic and nonmetastatic thyroid tumors. Whole-study context: It was across blood and tumor or nodule tissue from malignant and benign thyroid patients that repertoires were compared.

V gave up 3 bases and J gave up 5 bases, with 8 bases separating them. CDR3 length: 13 residues. Looked up from germline, CDR1 is LNHDA and CDR2 is SQIVND (reference sequence). Patients underwent thyroid surgery, and none had received any treatment before it. Original analysis: It was from CDR3 differences across clinicopathological groups that a distant-metastasis classifier for papillary thyroid cancer was built. TCRdb reanalyzed the PCR reads with MiXCR. TCRdb, rather than the study authors, made the V and J calls. The table has around 37,000 clones, less than 25% seen once. Study outcomes and limitations: Reported TCR beta diversity, measured in blood and tumor, was significantly higher for malignant thyroid tumors than for benign nodules.

The clonotype originates from a female donor with papillary thyroid cancer or a benign thyroid nodule (not recorded which). Some clones in this sample may be carry-over from other donors' samples. V gene TRBV19 combines with J gene TRBJ2-1; D uncertain. The sequenced material came from tumor tissue. Here the CDR3 reads CASSISGNNEQFF. CDR3 nucleotide sequence: TGTGCCAGTAGTATTTCAGGTAACAATGAGCAGTTCTTC. Drawing the rest from reference TRBV19 and TRBJ2-1, the complete variable domain is DGGITQSPKYLFRKEGQNVTLSCEQNLNHDAMYWYRQDPGQGLRLIYYSQIVNDFQKGDIAEGYSVSREKKESFPLTVTSAQKNPTAFYLCASSISGNNEQFFGPGTRLTVL.